This paragraph covers one TCR beta chain sequence. This clonotype showed up just a few times. What antigen it recognizes has not been identified. The junction departs from the called germline gene at one end, perhaps through a read error. The data are from a study of T-cell memory formation after mild COVID-19 (dated by TCRdb to 2020 to 2023). About the study as a whole: TCR sequence clusters from the two donors were largely donor specific. T-cell clones expanding and contracting after mild COVID-19 in a couple of donors were tracked by longitudinal TCRalpha and TCRbeta repertoire sequencing. Two young, previously healthy adult volunteers made up the cohort, one male and one female.

The CDR3, cysteine through phenylalanine, is 12 amino acids long. Here the CDR3 DNA is all that survives: 36 bases in frame from base 1. CDR1 and CDR2 are drawn from the germline V gene: KGHDR, SFDVKD. Ficoll-Paque density gradient centrifugation was used to isolate PBMCs. The paper's findings and limits, for the study overall: Some responding clones were detected in pre-infection memory, suggesting pre-existing cross-reactive memory T cells joined the SARS-CoV-2 response. Contracting CD4+ clones were found mainly in CM and EM memory subsets, while CD8+ clones were enriched in EMRA. Clones contracting from day 15 to 85 had balanced CD4/CD8 phenotypes, while a second wave expanding from day 15 to 37 was biased towards CD4+. The study included only a couple of mild cases, and larger cohorts that include severe cases with pre-infection samples were judged to be necessary. Whether the second-wave clones peaking on day 37 were SARS-CoV-2 specific was not confirmed.

Sequencing used an Illumina NovaSeq 6000. TCRalpha and TCRbeta cDNA libraries were constructed by 5'RACE with constant-segment primers, with sample barcodes and unique molecular identifiers being introduced. Trizol reagent was used to extract RNA from every sample. Library amplification was performed in two PCR steps, and a second sample barcode and Illumina TruSeq adapters were introduced in the second step. The libraries were sequenced on an Illumina NovaSeq using 2 x 150 bp paired-end reads. On the study's bioinformatics: Reads were demultiplexed and collapsed into UMI-guided consensus sequences with migec v1.2.7. With mixcr v2.1.11, UMI consensuses were aligned to TRA and TRB V and J templates and assembled into clonotypes. Expanded or contracted clonotypes were those called significant by both edgeR and NoisET, with noise models trained on biological replicates. For edgeR calls, the thresholds were a false discovery rate-adjusted p below 0.01 and a log2 fold-change of 1. As an exploratory analysis of dynamics, PCA with hierarchical clustering was applied to max-normalized trajectories of the 1000 most abundant clonotypes. Separately sequenced CD4+ and CD8+ repertoires were used to assign the CD4 or CD8 phenotype of responding clones. In TCRdb, the public reads were trimmed at Q25 with fastp and aligned with MiXCR, with productive beta chains retained. Identical CDR3 proteins give one entry, which carries the most common genes and DNA. What appears here as the V and J calls and clone size reflects TCRdb's work, not the paper's. The sample data list 550,000 to 600,000 distinct CDR3 sequences, and 17% of these were observed just once. Clones ranked in the top ten supply around 8.1% of the sample.

Sequencing used PBMCs or a T cell subset sorted from them (not recorded which). This TCR was sampled from an adult woman who had mild COVID-19 (a few samples of this study predate the infection). The sample titles of this study are shuffled in the database, so cell type and time point are left out; the donor was told from shared clones. This chain is built from TRBV24-1 and TRBJ1-1, with the identity of the D gene unclear. The CDR3 protein is CATTGENSEAFF. The nucleotide sequence is given as TGTGCCACCACCGGGGAGAACAGTGAAGCTTTCTTT.